This TCR beta chain was retrieved from a study of cytomegalovirus exposure and HLA in healthy donors. Researchers ran the PCR with 60 Vbeta and 13 Jbeta primers. Clones were read by immunoSEQ multiplex PCR, and TCRdb kept only the in-frame ones, dropping some. Counted here are about 130,000 clones, just over 70% occurring once; the ten biggest clones make up under 3%. General study results and limits: It was assumed in the presence/absence analyses that sequencing depth was roughly uniform across donors. HLA allele associations emerged for about 16,000 TCR beta sequences in a later analysis, at 0.05 false discovery rate. TCR beta V- and J-gene trimming was later associated with a missense DCLRE1C variant. Solely CMV serostatus was available to characterize immune exposure.

Points on this clone: Its matching antigen is unknown.

The CDR3 is made up of 17 amino acids. V was shortened by 4 bases and J by 6 bases, with 23 bases between the two germline ends. CDR1 is SGHTA, CDR2 FQGNSA, per germline. The sequencing input was PBMCs. V usage is TRBV7-2 and J usage is TRBJ2-3; possibly TRBD2 for D (6 bases). The source is a woman in her sixties in good health and CMV-seropositive. The CDR3 protein is CASSSGSGLTNGDTQYF. CDR3 bases: TGTGCCAGCAGCTCCGGATCGGGACTCACGAATGGGGATACGCAGTATTTT. Full variable domain (missing parts from reference TRBV7-2 and TRBJ2-3): GAGVSQSPSNKVTEKGKDVELRCDPISGHTALYWYRQSLGQGLEFLIYFQGNSAPDKSGLPSDRFSAERTGGSVSTLTIQRTQQEDSAVYLCASSSGSGLTNGDTQYFGPGTRLTVL.